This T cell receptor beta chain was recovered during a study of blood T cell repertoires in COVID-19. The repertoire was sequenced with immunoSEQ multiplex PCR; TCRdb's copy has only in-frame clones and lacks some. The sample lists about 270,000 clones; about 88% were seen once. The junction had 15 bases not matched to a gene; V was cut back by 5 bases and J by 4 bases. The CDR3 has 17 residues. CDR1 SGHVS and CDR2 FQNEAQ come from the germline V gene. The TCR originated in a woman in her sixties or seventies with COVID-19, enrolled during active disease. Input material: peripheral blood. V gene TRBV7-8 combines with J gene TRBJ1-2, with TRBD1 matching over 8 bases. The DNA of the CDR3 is TGTGCCAGCAGCCCGGGACAGGTTTCACGACTCCCCTATGGCTACACCTTC. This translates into CASSPGQVSRLPYGYTF.